Shown below are 25 T cell receptor beta chains from a single sample sequenced in a study of vaccination effects on CD4 cells after COVID-19. Method: immunoSEQ multiplex PCR; TCRdb's copy keeps in-frame clones and lacks some. The data show tens of thousands of clones, over 65% seen once. Sequencing was preceded by expansion of antigen-specific CD4+ T cells with viral peptide pools in the ViraFEST assay. Cultured cells yielded isolated CD4+ T cells after around 9 days. Having tested negative for nucleocapsid antibodies, the vaccine recipients showed no prior SARS-CoV-2 infection. No antigens are known for them. Specimen: CD4+ T cells from PBMCs cultured with HCoV-OC43 spike peptides, collected before COVID-19 vaccination. The subset is: HCoV-OC43 spike overlapping peptide pool stimulation. The source is a human donor who received a COVID-19 vaccine.

There are a few counts of this clone. The chain has TRBV28 and TRBJ1-1; D call uncertain. Germline CDR1 is MDHEN and CDR2 is SYDVKM. V was trimmed by 1 base and J by 4 bases, leaving 16 bases between them. The CDR3 extends over 16 amino acids. The CDR3 DNA reads as TGTGCCAGCAGTTTATCCCCCCCGGGAGCCGCCACTGAAGCTTTCTTT. It yields the protein CASSLSPPGAATEAFF.

This clone was seen a handful of times. This chain links TRBV28 with TRBJ1-2, with D unclear. Germline loops: CDR1 MDHEN, CDR2 SYDVKM. Trimming left V 5 bases short and J 4 bases short, with 11 bases between. This CDR3 contains 13 residues. The CDR3 DNA follows: TGTGCCAGCAGTAATACCGGAATCTATGGCTACACCTTC. It translates to CASSNTGIYGYTF.

This rearrangement joins TRBV2 to TRBJ2-3; D may be TRBD2 (6 bases). The germline V gene has CDR1 SNHLY and CDR2 FYNNEI. Trimming left V 9 bases short and J 0 bases short, with 16 bases between. The CDR3 runs 15 residues. This CDR3 reads CASKYTGTSTDTQYF. For the CDR3, the DNA is TGTGCCAGTAAATACACCGGGACTAGCACAGATACGCAGTATTTT.

The rearrangement links TRBV24-1 to TRBJ1-2, with D perhaps TRBD1 (5 bases). CDR3 size: 14 residues. Germline V gene sequence: CDR1 KGHDR, CDR2 SFDVKD. Trimming left V 5 bases short and J 6 bases short, with 15 bases between. DNA of the CDR3: TGTGCCACCAGTGGGGGCGGAAGCCCAGATGGCTACACCTTC. Protein product: CATSGGGSPDGYTF.

This chain uses TRBV5-1 with TRBJ1-1; maybe TRBD1 (6 bases). The CDR3 loop spans 13 amino acids. Germline assignment: CDR1 SGHRS and CDR2 YFSETQ. The ends were cut back, 0 bases at V and 8 bases at J, with 11 bases in the middle. In DNA form, the CDR3 reads TGCGCCAGCAGCTTGGTACCGGACAGCGAAGCTTTCTTT. Protein sequence: CASSLVPDSEAFF.

The chain links TRBV5-4 to TRBJ1-2, with TRBD1 matching 9 bases. CDR3 size: 15 residues. CDR1 and CDR2 (germline): SGHNT, YYREEE (reference sequence). V was pared by 4 bases and J by 0 bases, with 4 bases of the junction left unmatched. The CDR3 region has the DNA TGTGCCAGCAGCCCCGGGACAGGGTCTAACTATGGCTACACCTTC. Its protein is CASSPGTGSNYGYTF. Drawing the rest from reference TRBV5-4 and TRBJ1-2, the complete variable domain is ETGVTQSPTHLIKTRGQQVTLRCSSQSGHNTVSWYQQALGQGPQFIFQYYREEENGRGNFPPRFSGLQFPNYSSELNVNALELDDSALYLCASSPGTGSNYGYTFGSGTRLTVV.

The CDR3 region has the DNA TGTGCCAGCAGCTTAGGGTCGACAGGGGATGGCTACACCTTC. Protein product: CASSLGSTGDGYTF. V is TRBV7-9 and J is TRBJ1-2, with 8 bases fitting TRBD1. V lost 1 base and J lost 6; bases outside the gene matches: 4. From germline, CDR1 is SEHNR and CDR2 FQNEAQ (reference sequence). There are 14 residues in the CDR3.

The V call is TRBV4-1, the J call TRBJ1-5; 7 bases are a match to TRBD1. CDR3 length: 16 residues. Germline loops: CDR1 MGHRA, CDR2 YSYEKL. V was pared by 6 bases and J by 4 bases, with 12 bases of the junction left unmatched. The CDR3 DNA follows: TGCGCCAGCAGTTATCTACCGGGACAGAGTAATCAGCCCCAGCATTTT. Protein sequence: CASSYLPGQSNQPQHF.

The genes are TRBV7-2 and TRBJ2-1, with 12 nucleotides matching TRBD2. Germline CDR1 is SGHTA and CDR2 is FQGNSA. This CDR3 is 16 amino acids long. With 3 bases clipped from V and 4 bases from J, the junction kept 4 bases outside the gene matches. CDR3 bases: TGTGCCAGCAGCTTCGCCGGGACTAGCGGGTACAATGAGCAGTTCTTC. Translation gives CASSFAGTSGYNEQFF.

The rearrangement uses TRBV15 and TRBJ1-4; no clear D. The V end was cut by 0 bases, the J end by 8 bases, with 13 bases between. CDR3 length: 15 residues. The V gene's germline CDR1 is LNHNV and CDR2 YYDKDF (reference sequence). In nucleotides, the CDR3 is TGTGCCACCAGCAGAGATGGGCAGATAGGAGAAAAACTGTTTTTT. Protein sequence: CATSRDGQIGEKLFF. The complete variable domain, with remaining parts taken from reference TRBV15 and TRBJ1-4, reads DAMVIQNPRYQVTQFGKPVTLSCSQTLNHNVMYWYQQKSSQAPKLLFHYYDKDFNNEADTPDNFQSRRPNTSFCFLDIRSPGLGDTAMYLCATSRDGQIGEKLFFGSGTQLSVL.

This chain joins TRBV9 and TRBJ2-1; TRBD1 aligns across 9 bases. Per the germline V gene, CDR1 is SGDLS and CDR2 is YYNGEE. With V trimmed by 2 bases and J by 5 bases, 5 bases remained unmatched. The CDR3 loop spans 15 amino acids. The CDR3 sequence is CASSVRDRENNEQFF. The CDR3 DNA reads TGTGCCAGCAGCGTCCGGGACAGGGAAAACAATGAGCAGTTCTTC.

The chain recombines TRBV12-3 or TRBV12-4 with TRBJ2-2; 9 bases are a match to TRBD1. Trimming took 4 bases from V and 6 from J; bases not matched to a gene: 0. The CDR3 sequence is 13 residues long. DNA of the CDR3: TGTGCCAGCAGTTACAGGGGGCCCGGGGAGCTGTTTTTT. Its protein is CASSYRGPGELFF.

The chain combines TRBV27 with TRBJ2-1, with TRBD2 identical over 13 bases. Trimming at V came to 8 bases and at J to 0 bases, leaving 7 bases not matched to a gene. Germline V gives CDR1 MNHEY, CDR2 SMNVEV (reference sequence). The CDR3 is 17 amino acids. The CDR3 DNA follows: TGTGCCAGCCGGACTAGCGGGGGTTCCAGCTCCTACAATGAGCAGTTCTTC. This encodes CASRTSGGSSSYNEQFF.

This sequence joins TRBV18 and TRBJ2-2, with D hard to call. This CDR3 region has 15 residues. Looked up from germline, CDR1 is KGHSH and CDR2 is LQKENI. V was cut by 3 bases and J by 0 bases, with 8 bases left in between. The CDR3 DNA reads as TGTGCCAGCTCACCTGGGCTGGCGAACACCGGGGAGCTGTTTTTT. This codes for CASSPGLANTGELFF.

The chain is built from TRBV5-1 and TRBJ2-2; no clear D gene. The CDR3 is made up of 14 amino acids. From germline, CDR1 is SGHRS and CDR2 YFSETQ. Trimming took off 0 bases at V and 6 bases at J, with 9 bases between the two ends. CDR3 nucleotides: TGCGCCAGCAGCTTGGGGGCGGCGGCCGGGGAGCTGTTTTTT. Translating gives CASSLGAAAGELFF.

This clone was counted between two and nine times. The genes are TRBV3-1 (or the pseudogene TRBV3-2) and TRBJ1-5; maybe TRBD1 (6 bases). V dropped 1 base and J dropped 0 bases, with 10 bases sitting between them. Germline loops: CDR1 LGHDT, CDR2 YNNKEL (reference sequence). CDR3 length: 16 residues. This CDR3 is CASSQGDINSNQPQHF. In DNA, the CDR3 is TGTGCCAGCAGCCAAGGGGACATTAATAGCAATCAGCCCCAGCATTTT.

The gene calls are TRBV19 and TRBJ2-6; no clear D. CDR1 is LNHDA and CDR2 is SQIVND in the germline V gene (reference sequence). V lost 8 bases and J lost 0, with 11 bases in between. The CDR3 totals 15 residues. The CDR3: CASRAETSGANVLTF. The CDR3 nucleotides are TGTGCCAGTCGTGCAGAAACCTCTGGGGCCAACGTCCTGACTTTC.

The V and J genes are TRBV10-3 and TRBJ2-7; 12 positions agree with TRBD1. Germline V gene data show CDR1 as ENHRY and CDR2 as SYGVKD. CDR3 size: 13 residues. Trimming cost V 8 bases and J 5 bases; bases outside gene matches: 4. CDR3 DNA: TGTGCCATCGGGGGACAGGGGGCGAACGAGCAGTACGTC. It translates to CAIGGQGANEQYV.

The chain combines TRBV9 with TRBJ1-2, with D unclear. The CDR3 consists of 11 residues. V was clipped by 3 bases and J by 4 bases, with 4 bases between them. The V gene's germline CDR1 is SGDLS and CDR2 YYNGEE. For the CDR3, the DNA is TGTGCCAGCAGCGCCGTCTATGGCTACACCTTC. It codes for CASSAVYGYTF.

This clone has just one count. This chain links TRBV5-1 with TRBJ2-3; D might be TRBD2 (6 bases). Looked up from germline, CDR1 is SGHRS and CDR2 is YFSETQ. The CDR3 has 13 amino acids. V was trimmed by 2 bases and J by 3 bases, leaving 7 bases between them. This CDR3 is CASSFGGTDTQYF. The CDR3 nucleotides are TGCGCCAGCAGCTTCGGGGGAACAGATACGCAGTATTTT.

This clone was recorded once. The rearrangement joins TRBV5-1 to TRBJ2-2; D may be TRBD2 (6 bases). The CDR3 is 16 amino acids. The germline gives CDR1 SGHRS, CDR2 YFSETQ. V was pared by 3 bases and J by 5 bases, with 17 bases between. CDR3 protein: CASSWLVGGWTGELFF. CDR3 DNA sequence: TGCGCCAGCAGCTGGCTGGTCGGGGGTTGGACCGGGGAGCTGTTTTTT.

The gene calls are TRBV5-5 and TRBJ2-2; D call uncertain. V lost 0 bases to trimming and J lost 7 bases, with 13 bases between them. CDR3 length: 15 amino acids. Germline V gives CDR1 SGHKS, CDR2 YYEKEE (reference sequence). The CDR3 protein is CASSLAPWIGGELFF. The DNA of the CDR3 is TGTGCCAGCAGCTTGGCCCCCTGGATCGGCGGGGAGCTGTTTTTT.

The rearrangement links TRBV18 to TRBJ2-1; 7 bases line up with TRBD2. CDR1 is KGHSH and CDR2 is LQKENI in the germline V gene. V was pared by 3 bases and J by 3 bases, with 2 bases of the junction left unmatched. This CDR3 is 14 amino acids long. DNA for the CDR3: TGTGCCAGCTCACCGGGGGGGGGCTACAATGAGCAGTTCTTC. The encoded protein is CASSPGGGYNEQFF.

In DNA, the CDR3 is TGTGCCAGTAGTTCCCAGGGGGCGGGCACCGGGGAGCTGTTTTTT. Residues: CASSSQGAGTGELFF. The rearrangement uses TRBV19 and TRBJ2-2; the match to TRBD1 covers 8 bases. The junction had 6 bases not matched to a gene; V was cut back by 5 bases and J by 4 bases. The CDR3 extends over 15 amino acids. CDR1 and CDR2 (germline): LNHDA, SQIVND (reference sequence).

The V call is TRBV15, the J call TRBJ1-2; weak D call: TRBD1 (6 bases). V lost 0 bases to trimming and J lost 8 bases, with 16 bases between them. Looked up from germline, CDR1 is LNHNV and CDR2 is YYDKDF (reference sequence). The CDR3 loop spans 15 amino acids. In DNA form, the CDR3 reads TGTGCCACCAGCAGAGATCGCGCAGGGGTGGGAGGCTACACCTTC. Its protein product is CATSRDRAGVGGYTF.